This T cell receptor (beta chain) was sequenced for a study of T cell responses to AZD1222 COVID-19 vaccine (dated by TCRdb to about 2021). About the study as a whole: AZD1222 recipients given second doses at about 4 weeks or at about 12 weeks were pooled, since spike-specific TCR depth and breadth were not found to differ between the two schedules. TCR sequencing covered over 230 trial participants: 207 given two doses of AZD1222 and around 25 given two doses of MenACWY control vaccine. Trial participants were enrolled by age into 18-55, 56-69 and 70-plus year subgroups, with around 150, 28 and 57 TCR-sequenced participants respectively.

The sample's time point label is to be understood as: baseline before first vaccination. The vaccinee samples were drawn from two UK trials, COV001 and COV002, one of which was a single-blind randomized controlled phase 2/3 trial testing AZD1222 (ChAdOx1 nCoV-19) in healthy adults. Trial participant PBMC samples were collected at day 0 and day 28 after the second dose for TCRbeta chain sequencing. Beyond this particular receptor, the publication reports: Because no samples from the day 14 peak response were available, repertoires could be characterized only after the peak T cell response. A significant rise in spike-specific TCR breadth and depth was observed after two AZD1222 doses relative to day 0 and relative to MenACWY recipients. Conclusions about previously exposed vaccinees were limited because only five to seven AZD1222 recipients were SARS-CoV-2 seropositive at baseline. Epitopes outside the regions mutated in the B.1.351 and B.1.1.7 variants were reportedly recognized by nearly half of the unique spike-specific TCRs. In the small 56-69-year group, the increase in depth fell short of significance, most likely because of low power. Participants were mostly white British and included more females than males, and it was suggested by the authors that clonal diversity may have been underestimated. The vaccine-associated CD4 TCRs covered the entire spike protein, and the dominant responses fell in regions 160-218 and 743-854.

The CDR3 regions of human TCRbeta chains were subjected to immunosequencing. The published analysis was carried out like this. TCRs in the repertoires were matched against a reference library of SARS-CoV-2-specific TCRs that had been generated with the MIRA antigen-specificity platform. Breadth was defined as the fraction of unique TCRs that were SARS-CoV-2-associated. Depth was defined as the fraction of total T cells that were SARS-CoV-2-associated. Using the MIRA data, each spike-specific TCR was assigned both to the spike region to which the TCR was reactive and to a CD4 or CD8 class. Log10-transformed breadth and depth values were compared by one-way ANOVA with Sidak's multiple comparisons tests. Held by TCRdb, this immuneACCESS table contains in-frame sequences only and omits some clones. Under half of the omission traces to an unresolved V gene where checked; the cause of the rest is unknown. The DNA gave D and trimming, while V, J and clone size come from that table. The sample table lists around 150,000 clones, approximately 90% of them with a count of one. The ten top clones hold 1.9% of the sample.

There are 11 amino acids in the CDR3, from cysteine to phenylalanine inclusive. Of all the DNA, just the CDR3 is kept, 33 bases in frame from base 1. CDR1 and CDR2, per the germline V gene (reference sequence), are LGHDT and YNNKEL. V and J are truncated by 5 bases and 10 bases respectively, leaving an intervening sequence of 11 bases. To note about this clone: The clone's antigen remains unknown. Per-base qualities were not stored, and no clone one base away is much larger.

This receptor was identified in an adult in good health. The source was peripheral blood, collected on day 0 of AZD1222 vaccination. The chain is encoded by TRBV3-1 (or the pseudogene TRBV3-2) joined to TRBJ1-2, with TRBD1 perhaps the D gene, on 6 matching bases. The DNA sequence follows: TGTGCCAGCAGCTTGGACAGAGTCTACACCTTC. It translates to CASSLDRVYTF.